In its sample, the clone carrying this T cell receptor (beta chain) was seen once. Its target is not known. Some clones are missing from TCRdb's copy, which holds only in-frame ones; the method was immunoSEQ multiplex PCR. The table records roughly 93,000 clones, roughly 90% of them present only once. The sample comes from a study of T cell responses to AZD1222 COVID-19 vaccine. The CDR3 extends over 17 amino acids. The germline gives CDR1 SNHLY, CDR2 FYNNEI. V shed 2 bases and J 1 base; nucleotides not matched to a gene: 5. Study-wide results and caveats: Only six individuals given AZD1222 were seropositive at baseline. Along spike, vaccine-associated CD4 TCRs were found throughout, with dominance at 160-218 and 743-854. Close to half of spike-specific TCRs reportedly recognize unmutated variant regions.

This specimen was peripheral blood, taken on day 0 of AZD1222 vaccination. This receptor was taken from an adult in good health. The chain uses TRBV2 and TRBJ1-4; TRBD1 agrees at 9 bases. In DNA, the CDR3 is TGTGCCAGCAGTGAACTTTACAGGGGGCGAACTAATGAAAAACTGTTTTTT. Residues: CASSELYRGRTNEKLFF.